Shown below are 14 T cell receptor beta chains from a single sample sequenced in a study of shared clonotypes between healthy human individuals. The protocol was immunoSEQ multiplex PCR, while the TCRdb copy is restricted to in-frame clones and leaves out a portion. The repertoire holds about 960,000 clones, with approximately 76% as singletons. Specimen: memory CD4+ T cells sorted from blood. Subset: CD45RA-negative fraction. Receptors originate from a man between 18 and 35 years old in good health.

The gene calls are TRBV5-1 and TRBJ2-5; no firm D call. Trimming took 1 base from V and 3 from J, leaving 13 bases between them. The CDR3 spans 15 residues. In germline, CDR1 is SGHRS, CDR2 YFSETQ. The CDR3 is CASSLNPITEETQYF. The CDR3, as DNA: TGCGCCAGCAGCTTGAATCCAATTACTGAAGAGACCCAGTACTTC.

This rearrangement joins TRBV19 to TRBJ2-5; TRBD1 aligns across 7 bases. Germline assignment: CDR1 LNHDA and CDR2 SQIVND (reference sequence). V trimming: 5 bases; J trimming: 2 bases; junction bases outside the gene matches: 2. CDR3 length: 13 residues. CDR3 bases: TGTGCCAGTAGTGGGACAGAACAAGAGACCCAGTACTTC. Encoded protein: CASSGTEQETQYF. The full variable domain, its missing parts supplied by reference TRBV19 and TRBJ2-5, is DGGITQSPKYLFRKEGQNVTLSCEQNLNHDAMYWYRQDPGQGLRLIYYSQIVNDFQKGDIAEGYSVSREKKESFPLTVTSAQKNPTAFYLCASSGTEQETQYFGPGTRLLVL.

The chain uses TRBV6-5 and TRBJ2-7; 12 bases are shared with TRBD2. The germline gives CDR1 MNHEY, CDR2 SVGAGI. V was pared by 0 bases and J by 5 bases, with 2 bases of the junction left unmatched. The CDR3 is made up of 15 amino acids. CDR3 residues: CASSYSLAGGHEQYF. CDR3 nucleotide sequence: TGTGCCAGCAGTTACTCTCTAGCGGGAGGGCACGAGCAGTACTTC.

The CDR3 reads CAWSKGGGGDTQYF. The CDR3 region has the DNA TGTGCCTGGTCAAAAGGGGGAGGCGGAGATACGCAGTATTTT. This chain joins TRBV30 and TRBJ2-3; D could derive from TRBD1 or TRBD2 (6 bases each). Per the germline V gene, CDR1 is GTSNPN and CDR2 is SVGIG (reference sequence). This CDR3 comprises 14 residues. V was trimmed by 5 bases and J by 5 bases, leaving 17 bases between them.

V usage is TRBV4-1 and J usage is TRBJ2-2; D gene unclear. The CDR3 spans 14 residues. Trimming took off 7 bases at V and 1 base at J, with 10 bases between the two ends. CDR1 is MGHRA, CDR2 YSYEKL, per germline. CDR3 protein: CASMPLGNTGELFF. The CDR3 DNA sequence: TGCGCCAGCATGCCTCTTGGGAACACCGGGGAGCTGTTTTTT.

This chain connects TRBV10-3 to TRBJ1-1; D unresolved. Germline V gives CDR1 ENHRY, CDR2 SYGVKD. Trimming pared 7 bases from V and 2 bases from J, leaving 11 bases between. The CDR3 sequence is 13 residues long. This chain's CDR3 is CAINLQPNTEAFF. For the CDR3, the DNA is TGTGCCATCAATTTACAGCCTAACACTGAAGCTTTCTTT.

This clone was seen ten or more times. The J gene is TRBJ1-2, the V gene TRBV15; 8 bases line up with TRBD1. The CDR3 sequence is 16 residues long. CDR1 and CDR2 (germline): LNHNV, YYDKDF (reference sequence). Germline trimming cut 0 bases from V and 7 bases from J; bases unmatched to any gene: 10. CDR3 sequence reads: CATSRDQGASSSGYTF. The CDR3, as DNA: TGTGCCACCAGCAGAGACCAGGGGGCTTCTTCGTCTGGCTACACCTTC.

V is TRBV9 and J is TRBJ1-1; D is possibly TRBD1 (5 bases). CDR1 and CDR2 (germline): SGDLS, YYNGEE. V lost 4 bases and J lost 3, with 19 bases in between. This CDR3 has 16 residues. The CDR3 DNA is TGTGCCAGCAGCTTAACACCGGGACGGGGGGACACTGAAGCTTTCTTT. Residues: CASSLTPGRGDTEAFF.

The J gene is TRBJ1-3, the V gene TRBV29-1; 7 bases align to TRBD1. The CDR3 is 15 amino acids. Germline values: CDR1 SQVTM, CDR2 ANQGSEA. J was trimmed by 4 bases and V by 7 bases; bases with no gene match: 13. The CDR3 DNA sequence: TGCAGCGCCGAGATAAACAGGGGCGGGGGAAACACCATATATTTT. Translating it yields CSAEINRGGGNTIYF.

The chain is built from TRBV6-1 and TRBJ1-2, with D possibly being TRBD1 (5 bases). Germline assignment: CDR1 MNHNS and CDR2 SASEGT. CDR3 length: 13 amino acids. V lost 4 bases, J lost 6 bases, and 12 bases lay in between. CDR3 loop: CASSGEMGHGYTF. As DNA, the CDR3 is TGTGCCAGCAGTGGAGAAATGGGGCATGGCTACACCTTC.

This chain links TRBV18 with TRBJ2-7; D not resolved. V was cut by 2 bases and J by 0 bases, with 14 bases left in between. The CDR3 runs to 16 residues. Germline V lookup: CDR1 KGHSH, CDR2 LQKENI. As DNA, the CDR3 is TGTGCCAGCTCACCAGCCTCTTTGATGAGCTCCTACGAGCAGTACTTC. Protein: CASSPASLMSSYEQYF.

In nucleotides, the CDR3 is TGTGCCAGCAGCCCTAGCGGATTCGGGTATGATACGCAGTATTTT. Translated: CASSPSGFGYDTQYF. The V call is TRBV7-3, the J call TRBJ2-3; 7 bases map to TRBD2. This CDR3 has 15 amino acids. Looked up from germline, CDR1 is SGHTA and CDR2 is FQGTGA. V gave up 5 bases and J gave up 6 bases; unmatched junction bases: 11.

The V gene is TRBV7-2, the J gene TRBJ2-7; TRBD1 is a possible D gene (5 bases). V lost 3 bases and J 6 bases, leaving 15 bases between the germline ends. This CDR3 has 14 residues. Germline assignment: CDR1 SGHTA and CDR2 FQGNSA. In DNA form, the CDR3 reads TGTGCCAGCAGCTTGCAGGGTAAGAATGGCGAGCAGTACTTC. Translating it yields CASSLQGKNGEQYF.

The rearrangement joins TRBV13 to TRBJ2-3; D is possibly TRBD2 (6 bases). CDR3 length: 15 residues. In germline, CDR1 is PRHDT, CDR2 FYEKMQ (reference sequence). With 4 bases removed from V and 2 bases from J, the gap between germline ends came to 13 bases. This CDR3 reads CASSSRGLVTDTQYF. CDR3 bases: TGTGCCAGCAGCTCCCGGGGGTTGGTCACAGATACGCAGTATTTT.